Below, one T cell receptor (beta chain) is given with its context. What it binds is unknown. TCR beta VDJ combinations and CDR3 sequences were profiled from genomic DNA. Using its own MiXCR run on the reads, TCRdb lists one record per CDR3 protein. The data contain about 210,000 distinct CDR3 sequences, approximately 57% of them singletons. The data stem from a study of CD8+CD57+ T cells in acquired aplastic anemia. Findings of the study overall: The study identified roughly 29 CD8+ CDR3 sequences shared by patients and controls. Patients and controls had CD8+ Simpson's diversity values that were not significantly distinct.

V lost 5 bases and J lost 4; bases outside the gene matches: 7. CDR1 and CDR2 (germline): DFQATT, SNEGSKA (reference sequence). This CDR3 is built from 14 residues. The V and J genes are TRBV20-1 and TRBJ2-1; 8 bases are a match to TRBD2. The sequence derives from a human donor in good health. Sequenced input: sorted CD4+, CD8+, or CD8+CD57+ T cells (not recorded which) from PBMCs. CDR3 sequence (DNA): TGCAGTGCTTGGACTAGCATCATGTACAATGAGCAGTTCTTC. It translates to CSAWTSIMYNEQFF.